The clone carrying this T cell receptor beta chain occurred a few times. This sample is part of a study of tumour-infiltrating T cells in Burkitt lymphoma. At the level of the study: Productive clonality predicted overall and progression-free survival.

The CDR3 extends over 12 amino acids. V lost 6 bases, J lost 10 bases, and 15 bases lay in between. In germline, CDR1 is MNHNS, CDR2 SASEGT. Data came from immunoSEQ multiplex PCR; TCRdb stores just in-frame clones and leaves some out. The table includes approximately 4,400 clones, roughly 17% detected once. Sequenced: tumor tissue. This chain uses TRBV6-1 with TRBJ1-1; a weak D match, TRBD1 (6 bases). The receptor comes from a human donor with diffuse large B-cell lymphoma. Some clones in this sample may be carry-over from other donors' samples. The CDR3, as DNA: TGTGCCAGCAGCCCAACAGGGATCCTAGCTTTCTTT. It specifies CASSPTGILAFF.